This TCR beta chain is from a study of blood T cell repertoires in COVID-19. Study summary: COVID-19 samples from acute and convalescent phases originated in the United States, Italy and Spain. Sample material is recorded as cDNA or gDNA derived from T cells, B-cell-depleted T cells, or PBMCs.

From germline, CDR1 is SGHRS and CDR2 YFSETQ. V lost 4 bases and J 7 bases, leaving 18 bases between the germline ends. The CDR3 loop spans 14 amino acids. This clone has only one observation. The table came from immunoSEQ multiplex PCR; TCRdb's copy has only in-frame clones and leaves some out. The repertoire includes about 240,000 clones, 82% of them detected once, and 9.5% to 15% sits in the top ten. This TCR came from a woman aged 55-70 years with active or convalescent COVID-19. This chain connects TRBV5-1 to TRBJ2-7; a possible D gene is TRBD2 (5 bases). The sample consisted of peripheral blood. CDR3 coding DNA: TGCGCCAGCAGCCTCCGGACGGGTAGAGGGGAGCAGTACTTC. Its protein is CASSLRTGRGEQYF.